This T cell receptor (beta chain) was profiled in a study of vaccination effects on CD4 cells after COVID-19. With about ten days of culture completed, CD4+ T cells were isolated. Study outcomes and limitations: The study found marked clonal contraction of infection- and vaccine-induced clones late after vaccination.

Produced via immunoSEQ multiplex PCR; TCRdb's table is partial and in-frame only. The sample records about 47,000 clones, roughly 76% being singletons. The CDR3 length is 15 residues. CDR1 and CDR2 from the germline V gene are LGHDT and YNNKEL (reference sequence). Trimming cost V 2 bases and J 2 bases, with 13 bases left between them. This clone was counted a single time. Antigen: not known. The TCR sequence derives from a human donor who had a prior SARS-CoV-2 infection. The gene calls are TRBV3-1 (or the pseudogene TRBV3-2) and TRBJ2-7; tentative D call: TRBD1 (6 bases). Sequences were derived from CD4+ T cells from PBMCs cultured without peptide, sampled before COVID-19 vaccination. The CDR3, as DNA: TGTGCCAGCAGCCAAAACCGGGACACCCCCTACGAGCAGTACTTC. The encoded protein is CASSQNRDTPYEQYF.